What follows is one T cell receptor beta chain and its context. The trim removed 5 bases at V and 6 bases at J, leaving 9 bases unmatched. The CDR3 has 16 residues. CDR1 LNHDA and CDR2 SQIVND come from the germline V gene (reference sequence). Per the original methods: It was from reference gene primer amplification that nucleated cell counts were estimated. Profiled with immunoSEQ multiplex PCR; TCRdb holds only in-frame clones, not every one. V and J calls and clone size are copied from that table; D and trimming were computed from the DNA. This table holds 240,000 or so clones, roughly 81% found once. The source of the sample is a study of blood T cell repertoires in COVID-19. Study summary: T cells, B-cell-depleted T cells, or PBMCs supplied cDNA or gDNA.

Seattle patients were enrolled while actively infected and followed longitudinally. Sequencing used peripheral blood. The source of this sequence is a woman aged 80 or over with COVID-19, enrolled during active disease. The V call is TRBV19, the J call TRBJ2-2; 10 bases fit TRBD1. The CDR3 sequence is CASSASTGGWAGELFF. DNA for the CDR3: TGTGCCAGTAGTGCCTCGACAGGGGGCTGGGCCGGGGAGCTGTTTTTT.